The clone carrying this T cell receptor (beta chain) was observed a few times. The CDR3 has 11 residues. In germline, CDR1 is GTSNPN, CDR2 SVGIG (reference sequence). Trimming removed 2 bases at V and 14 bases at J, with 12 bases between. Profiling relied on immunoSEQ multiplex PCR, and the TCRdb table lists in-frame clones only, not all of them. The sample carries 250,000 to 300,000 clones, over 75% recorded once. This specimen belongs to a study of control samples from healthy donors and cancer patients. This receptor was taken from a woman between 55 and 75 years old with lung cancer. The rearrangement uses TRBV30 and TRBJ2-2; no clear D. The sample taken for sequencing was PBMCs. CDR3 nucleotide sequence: TGTGCCTGGAGTTCCCCCCGGTATCTGTTTTTT. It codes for CAWSSPRYLFF.